What follows are 22 T cell receptor beta chains derived from one specimen sequenced in a study of blood T cells in healthy people across ages. For the second PCR, which ran for about 6 to 11 cycles, a sample-barcoded 5' primer and a J-beta primer mix were used. MiXCR, run by TCRdb on the 5' RACE reads, gives a single entry per CDR3 protein. The sample includes roughly 680,000 distinct CDR3 sequences, about 50% seen only once; the top ten take 13%. What was sequenced was blood. These receptor sequences come from an elderly woman in good health.

The chain combines TRBV7-2 with TRBJ2-5; D possibly corresponds to TRBD1 (6 bases). Trimming pared 1 base from V and 11 bases from J, leaving 20 bases between. The CDR3 loop spans 15 amino acids. Germline V gene lookup returns CDR1 SGHTA and CDR2 FQGNSA. Here the CDR3 DNA reads TGTGCCAGCAGCTTAGTGGCAGGGGTGGATGGGAAGCAGTACTTC. It yields the protein CASSLVAGVDGKQYF.

This chain connects TRBV20-1 to TRBJ2-3; a possible D gene is TRBD1 (5 bases). V was trimmed by 3 bases and J by 4 bases, leaving 20 bases between them. Germline lookup yields CDR1 DFQATT and CDR2 SNEGSKA (reference sequence). CDR3 length: 16 residues. The CDR3 loop reads CSASVTSAGQADTQYF. The CDR3 nucleotides read TGCAGTGCTAGCGTCACCTCGGCAGGGCAGGCAGATACGCAGTATTTT.

The chain recombines TRBV18 with TRBJ2-6; D possibly corresponds to TRBD1 (6 bases). The V gene's germline CDR1 is KGHSH and CDR2 LQKENI. The V gene lost 1 base and the J gene lost 13 bases, with 11 bases spanning the gap. The CDR3 extends over 13 amino acids. CDR3 nucleotides: TGTGCCAGCTCACCACAGGGGGATCGGGTCCTGACTTTC. The encoded protein is CASSPQGDRVLTF.

Many counts were recorded for this clonotype. The rearrangement uses TRBV7-9 and TRBJ2-1, with 9 bases fitting TRBD1. Trimming cost V 0 bases and J 8 bases; bases outside gene matches: 5. Looked up from germline, CDR1 is SEHNR and CDR2 is FQNEAQ (reference sequence). This CDR3 contains 15 residues. The CDR3 DNA follows: TGTGCCAGCAGCTTAGCGGAGGGACAGGGCTATGAGCAGTTCTTC. This gives the protein CASSLAEGQGYEQFF.

This clonotype was seen repeatedly, ten times or more. This rearrangement joins TRBV4-2 to TRBJ2-7; 12 positions match TRBD2. With 0 bases clipped from V and 0 bases from J, the junction kept 12 bases outside the gene matches. Germline lookup yields CDR1 LGHNA and CDR2 YNFKEQ. CDR3 length: 20 amino acids. DNA for the CDR3: TGTGCCAGCAGCCAAGAAATACTTTCTAGCGGGGGGGCTTTCTCCTACGAGCAGTACTTC. It specifies CASSQEILSSGGAFSYEQYF.

This clonotype has at least ten counts. The chain couples TRBV4-2 to TRBJ1-1, with TRBD1 matching 9 bases. Germline V gene data show CDR1 as LGHNA and CDR2 as YNFKEQ. The ends lost 0 bases at V and 3 bases at J; junction bases unmatched: 5. The CDR3 contains 16 residues. CDR3 protein: CASSQEGTGRDTEAFF. For the CDR3, the DNA is TGTGCCAGCAGCCAAGAGGGGACAGGGAGGGACACTGAAGCTTTCTTT.

The sample holds a few counts of this clonotype. This rearrangement joins TRBV29-1 to TRBJ1-4; tentative D call: TRBD1 (5 bases). The V gene lost 4 bases and the J gene lost 7 bases, with 7 bases spanning the gap. Germline CDR1 reads SQVTM; CDR2 reads ANQGSEA. CDR3 length: 11 residues. CDR3 DNA sequence: TGCAGCGTTGGAGGGGCTGAAAAACTGTTTTTT. The encoded protein is CSVGGAEKLFF.

This clonotype has more than one count but fewer than ten. The CDR3 DNA sequence: TGCAGTGCTAGGTCGTTACTAGCGGGGTTCTACAATGAGCAGTTCTTC. Its protein is CSARSLLAGFYNEQFF. The chain recombines TRBV20-1 with TRBJ2-1; 10 nucleotides align to TRBD2. This CDR3 region has 16 residues. Germline V CDR1 and CDR2: DFQATT, SNEGSKA (reference sequence). The V segment lost 3 bases and the J segment 3 bases; nucleotides outside the gene matches: 8.

This clonotype was recorded once. V is TRBV9 and J is TRBJ2-7, with TRBD1 matching over 9 bases. This CDR3 is 15 amino acids long. Germline CDR1 SGDLS, CDR2 YYNGEE. V was clipped by 3 bases and J by 7 bases; unmatched bases: 11. The CDR3 protein is CASSASPGQGWEQYF. The CDR3 nucleotides are TGTGCCAGCAGCGCCTCTCCGGGACAGGGTTGGGAGCAGTACTTC. The entire variable domain, with the rest obtained from reference TRBV9 and TRBJ2-7, is as follows: DSGVTQTPKHLITATGQRVTLRCSPRSGDLSVYWYQQSLDQGLQFLIQYYNGEERAKGNILERFSAQQFPDLHSELNLSSLELGDSALYFCASSASPGQGWEQYFGPGTRLTVT.

The chain links TRBV4-1 to TRBJ2-2; 9 bases are shared with TRBD1. J lost 1 base, V lost 5 bases, and 2 bases had no gene match. The CDR3 consists of 15 residues. Germline V CDR1 and CDR2: MGHRA, YSYEKL. The CDR3 nucleotides read TGCGCCAGCAGCAACAGGGGGCTGAACACCGGGGAGCTGTTTTTT. Its protein is CASSNRGLNTGELFF.

The chain has TRBV27 and TRBJ2-5; maybe TRBD1 (5 bases). The CDR3 contains 13 residues. Per the germline V gene, CDR1 is MNHEY and CDR2 is SMNVEV (reference sequence). The V gene lost 4 bases and the J gene lost 5 bases, with 11 bases spanning the gap. The CDR3 region has the DNA TGTGCCAGCAGTTGGTCCCCAGGGGAGACCCAGTACTTC. Its protein product is CASSWSPGETQYF.

This clonotype was detected many times. This rearrangement joins TRBV12-3 or TRBV12-4 to TRBJ2-7, with D tentatively TRBD1 (6 bases). Between the trimmed V and J ends, which lost 6 bases and 0 bases, there was a span of 12 bases. CDR3 length equals 14 residues. CDR3 sequence: CASRGDTNSYEQYF. The CDR3 DNA is TGTGCCAGCAGAGGGGACACTAACTCCTACGAGCAGTACTTC.

A note on this clonotype: At one end, the junction sequence differs from germline, possibly due to a read error. This chain joins TRBV5-4 and TRBJ1-2; D unclear. The germline CDR1 and CDR2 sequences are SGHNT and YYREEE (reference sequence). This CDR3 region has 14 residues. The CDR3 region has the DNA TGTGTCAGCAGCTTGGAGGAGGGTTACTATGGCTACACCTTC. Protein product: CVSSLEEGYYGYTF.

A remark on this clonotype: A much larger clone is a single base away; this may be a read error. V usage is TRBV24-1 and J usage is TRBJ2-1; 9 bases agree with TRBD1. In germline, CDR1 is KGHDR, CDR2 SFDVKD. The CDR3 runs to 16 residues. The CDR3 sequence: CAASDPDRGEPNEQFF. The CDR3 coding sequence is TGTGCCGCCAGTGATCCGGACAGGGGCGAACCAAATGAGCAGTTCTTC.

Comment on this clonotype: A much larger clone sits a single nucleotide away, making a read error possible. V gene TRBV4-1 combines with J gene TRBJ1-2; no clear D. The germline V gene encodes CDR1 MGHRA and CDR2 YSYEKL. The CDR3 length is 13 residues. The CDR3 nucleotides read TGCGCCAGCAGCCCATTCGGACCCTATGGCTGCACCTTC. This translates into CASSPFGPYGCTF.

V gene TRBV7-2 combines with J gene TRBJ2-2, with D unclear. Germline V CDR1 and CDR2: SGHTA, FQGNSA. V was cut by 1 base and J by 3 bases, with 3 bases left in between. The CDR3 has 13 residues. This CDR3 reads CASSLVYTGELFF. The DNA for the CDR3 is TGTGCCAGCAGCTTAGTCTACACCGGGGAGCTGTTTTTT.

V is TRBV12-3 or TRBV12-4 and J is TRBJ1-2, with TRBD1 identical over 10 bases. The CDR3 extends over 15 amino acids. V trimming: 8 bases; J trimming: 4 bases; junction bases outside the gene matches: 10. The CDR3 region is CASGPRTGGGYGYTF. Written as DNA, the CDR3 is TGTGCCAGCGGCCCGAGGACAGGGGGAGGCTATGGCTACACCTTC.

The chain joins TRBV9 to TRBJ2-6; a weak D match, TRBD1 (6 bases). Germline assignment: CDR1 SGDLS and CDR2 YYNGEE. V was cut by 0 bases and J by 2 bases, with 6 bases left in between. This CDR3 has 15 amino acids. The CDR3 loop reads CASSVDRAGANVLTF. In nucleotides, the CDR3 is TGTGCCAGCAGCGTAGACAGGGCTGGGGCCAACGTCCTGACTTTC.

The rearrangement uses TRBV19 and TRBJ2-1, with unresolved D. The CDR3 spans 14 residues. Germline V CDR1 and CDR2: LNHDA, SQIVND (reference sequence). V lost 1 base and J 0 bases, leaving 4 bases between the germline ends. The CDR3 region has the DNA TGTGCCAGTAGTATAGGGGACTCCTACAATGAGCAGTTCTTC. It specifies CASSIGDSYNEQFF.

The J gene is TRBJ1-1, the V gene TRBV3-1; TRBD1 might be the D (5 bases). V was pared by 1 base and J by 1 base, with 10 bases between. The CDR3 is made up of 15 amino acids. Germline-derived CDR1 and CDR2 are LGHDT and YNNKEL (reference sequence). CDR3 amino acids: CASSQVMTANTEAFF. The CDR3 DNA follows: TGTGCCAGCAGCCAAGTTATGACAGCGAACACTGAAGCTTTCTTT.

Concerning this clonotype itself: This clone may be a read error of a much larger clone one base away. The chain joins TRBV7-2 to TRBJ2-5; D not resolved. The CDR3 runs to 12 residues. CDR1 SGHTA and CDR2 FQGNSA come from the germline V gene. The CDR3 spells CAGSFGKETQYF. The CDR3 coding sequence is TGTGCCGGCAGCTTCGGAAAAGAGACCCAGTACTTC.

This chain uses TRBV6-5 with TRBJ2-5, with D possibly called TRBD1 or TRBD2 (5 bases each). Trimming took 0 bases from V and 7 from J, leaving 15 bases between them. This CDR3 has 15 amino acids. Germline V gene sequence: CDR1 MNHEY, CDR2 SVGAGI. CDR3 region: CASSYSRGGEVTQYF. CDR3 bases: TGTGCCAGCAGTTACTCGAGGGGTGGCGAAGTGACCCAGTACTTC.